The 31 T cell receptor beta chains below were found in one sample sequenced in a study of OX40 agonist ivuxolimab in advanced cancers. Assay used: immunoSEQ multiplex PCR; TCRdb lists only in-frame clones, some missing. Of tens of thousands of clones in the sample, around 84% are singletons; the top ten hold over 0.95%. The source was CD4+ or CD8+ T cells sorted from blood, collected in a trial of the OX40 agonist ivuxolimab. These receptors were obtained from an adult with an advanced solid tumor such as melanoma, head and neck, liver or kidney cancer.

The rearrangement links TRBV5-4 to TRBJ2-3; D is perhaps TRBD1 (8 bases). This CDR3 region has 13 residues. CDR1 and CDR2 (germline): SGHNT, YYREEE (reference sequence). V was cut by 6 bases and J by 3 bases, with 11 bases left in between. Here the CDR3 DNA reads TGTGCCAGCAACAGGGGGGGAACAGATACGCAGTATTTT. It encodes CASNRGGTDTQYF.

The chain couples TRBV6-5 to TRBJ1-4; D gene ambiguous. CDR3 size: 13 residues. Germline V CDR1 and CDR2: MNHEY, SVGAGI. Trimming took 6 bases from V and 8 from J, leaving 13 bases between them. CDR3 coding DNA: TGTGCCAGCAGCCCTGGAGGAGGGGAAAAACTGTTTTTT. Encoded protein: CASSPGGGEKLFF.

V is TRBV18 and J is TRBJ2-5; D may be TRBD1 or TRBD2 (5 bases each). Germline V lookup: CDR1 KGHSH, CDR2 LQKENI. This CDR3 spans 14 amino acids. Trimming shortened V by 3 bases and J by 3 bases, and 11 bases separated the two germline ends. CDR3 bases: TGTGCCAGCTCACCGGGGCAGGGAGAAGAGACCCAGTACTTC. Its protein is CASSPGQGEETQYF.

This chain connects TRBV27 to TRBJ2-7, with 7 bases that match TRBD2. Germline V gene sequence: CDR1 MNHEY, CDR2 SMNVEV (reference sequence). V was clipped by 8 bases and J by 3 bases; unmatched bases: 7. The CDR3 runs to 13 residues. CDR3 sequence (DNA): TGTGCCAGCCAAAGGACGGGGGGCTACGAGCAGTACTTC. Its protein is CASQRTGGYEQYF.

The V gene is TRBV2, the J gene TRBJ2-3; weak D call: TRBD2 (7 bases). This CDR3 has 15 amino acids. The V end lost 1 base, the J end lost 5 bases, and 13 bases lay between the germline ends. Germline V gene sequence: CDR1 SNHLY, CDR2 FYNNEI. CDR3: CASSEVPGGQDTQYF. In DNA, the CDR3 is TGTGCCAGCAGTGAAGTCCCGGGGGGACAAGATACGCAGTATTTT. The whole variable domain, remainder taken from reference TRBV2 and TRBJ2-3, is EPEVTQTPSHQVTQMGQEVILRCVPISNHLYFYWYRQILGQKVEFLVSFYNNEISEKSEIFDDQFSVERPDGSNFTLKIRSTKLEDSAMYFCASSEVPGGQDTQYFGPGTRLTVL.

The rearrangement uses TRBV2 and TRBJ1-5, with a tentative D call TRBD1 (6 bases). Germline V gives CDR1 SNHLY, CDR2 FYNNEI. CDR3 length equals 15 residues. V shed 6 bases and J shed 4 bases, with 16 bases lying between them. CDR3 sequence reads: CASSLRTVGNQPQHF. The CDR3 coding sequence is TGTGCCAGCAGCCTACGGACAGTAGGAAATCAGCCCCAGCATTTT.

In its sample, this clone was seen a few times. The V and J genes are TRBV10-3 and TRBJ1-3; 7 nucleotides agree with TRBD1. This CDR3 spans 16 amino acids. J lost 0 bases, V lost 5 bases, and 7 bases had no gene match. The germline CDR1 and CDR2 sequences are ENHRY and SYGVKD. This CDR3 is CAISWGTVSSGNTIYF. The CDR3 DNA is TGTGCCATCAGTTGGGGGACAGTCAGCTCTGGAAACACCATATATTTT.

This clone has a handful of counts. The rearrangement joins TRBV9 to TRBJ1-2; 8 nucleotides align to TRBD1. The CDR3 contains 15 residues. Per the germline V gene, CDR1 is SGDLS and CDR2 is YYNGEE. The ends lost 4 bases at V and 2 bases at J; junction bases unmatched: 7. The CDR3 coding sequence is TGTGCCAGCAGCCGGACAGGGACGAGCAACTATGGCTACACCTTC. Encoded protein: CASSRTGTSNYGYTF.

The CDR3 DNA reads as TGTGCCAGCAGCGTAGAAGAAGGGACTCAGCCCCAGCATTTT. It codes for CASSVEEGTQPQHF. The rearrangement uses TRBV9 and TRBJ1-5; perhaps TRBD1 as D (5 bases). The germline V gene encodes CDR1 SGDLS and CDR2 YYNGEE. The CDR3 contains 14 residues. V dropped 0 bases and J dropped 6 bases, with 10 bases sitting between them.

This clone was picked up a small number of times. The rearrangement joins TRBV6-5 to TRBJ1-5; D unresolved. With 0 bases removed from V and 4 bases from J, the gap between germline ends came to 7 bases. This CDR3 has 14 residues. The germline V gene has CDR1 MNHEY and CDR2 SVGAGI. The CDR3 region has the DNA TGTGCCAGCAGTTACTCGCTGGAGAATCAGCCCCAGCATTTT. Residues: CASSYSLENQPQHF.

This clone was detected only once. This CDR3 is CASSSRLDTQYF. As DNA, the CDR3 is TGTGCCAGCAGTTCACGATTAGATACGCAGTATTTT. The chain joins TRBV6-5 to TRBJ2-3; D ambiguous. CDR1 MNHEY and CDR2 SVGAGI come from the germline V gene. V was shortened by 4 bases and J by 5 bases, with 7 bases between the two germline ends. This CDR3 has 12 amino acids.

In this sample, this clone turned up once. The chain employs TRBV10-3 and TRBJ2-7; TRBD1 or TRBD2 may be the D gene (5 bases each). The CDR3 spans 13 residues. Germline V gene data show CDR1 as ENHRY and CDR2 as SYGVKD. Trimming stripped 0 bases from V and 6 bases from J, with 9 bases between. CDR3 region: CAISESEGLEQYF. In DNA form, the CDR3 reads TGTGCCATCAGTGAGTCAGAGGGGCTCGAGCAGTACTTC.

As regards this clone: At one of its ends the junction is not consistent with the germline gene, which may arise from a read error. The chain couples TRBV5-5 to TRBJ1-2, with D possibly TRBD1 on 5 matching bases. From germline, CDR1 is SGHKS and CDR2 YYEKEE (reference sequence). The length of the CDR3 is 12 residues. The CDR3: CASSGRDGESPF. The DNA for the CDR3 is TGTGCCAGCAGCGGCCGGGACGGTGAATCCCCCTTC.

The genes are TRBV29-1 and TRBJ2-1; TRBD1 agrees at 8 bases. CDR1 SQVTM and CDR2 ANQGSEA come from the germline V gene. J was trimmed by 4 bases and V by 5 bases; bases with no gene match: 4. This CDR3 region has 13 residues. In DNA, the CDR3 is TGCAGCGTTTCGGGACAGGCGTACAATGAGCAGTTCTTC. This translates into CSVSGQAYNEQFF.

The rearrangement links TRBV6-5 to TRBJ2-1; 10 positions match TRBD2. After removal of 8 bases from V and 0 bases from J, the junction contained 1 base not matched to a gene. Germline V lookup: CDR1 MNHEY, CDR2 SVGAGI. The CDR3 has 14 amino acids. The CDR3 reads CASGLAASYNEQFF. The CDR3 DNA reads as TGTGCCAGCGGACTAGCGGCCTCCTACAATGAGCAGTTCTTC.

The V call is TRBV5-1, the J call TRBJ2-1; TRBD1 matches at 10 bases. This CDR3 region has 15 residues. V was pared by 0 bases and J by 7 bases, with 4 bases of the junction left unmatched. Germline-derived CDR1 and CDR2 are SGHRS and YFSETQ. CDR3 bases: TGCGCCAGCAGCTTGGATGGACAGGGGGGGAATGAGCAGTTCTTC. It yields the protein CASSLDGQGGNEQFF.

V gene TRBV19 combines with J gene TRBJ2-1; 11 nucleotides line up with TRBD1. Germline V gene data show CDR1 as LNHDA and CDR2 as SQIVND (reference sequence). CDR3 size: 14 residues. Trimming cost V 6 bases and J 9 bases; bases outside gene matches: 7. DNA for the CDR3: TGTGCCAGTAGGGCAGGACAGGGGGCCTTTGAGCAGTTCTTC. Translating gives CASRAGQGAFEQFF. Full variable domain (remainder filled in from reference TRBV19 and TRBJ2-1): DGGITQSPKYLFRKEGQNVTLSCEQNLNHDAMYWYRQDPGQGLRLIYYSQIVNDFQKGDIAEGYSVSREKKESFPLTVTSAQKNPTAFYLCASRAGQGAFEQFFGPGTRLTVL.

Here the CDR3 reads CASSRRGNTIYF. In nucleotides, the CDR3 is TGTGCCAGCAGCCGGCGGGGAAACACCATATATTTT. The rearrangement joins TRBV9 to TRBJ1-3; no firm D call. Per germline, CDR1 SGDLS and CDR2 YYNGEE. The CDR3 runs 12 residues. Trimming shortened V by 4 bases and J by 4 bases, and 6 bases separated the two germline ends.

This clone was found once. CDR3 loop: CASSSQGGHNSPLHF. As DNA, the CDR3 is TGTGCCAGCAGCTCGCAGGGTGGACATAATTCACCCCTCCACTTT. The chain recombines TRBV7-3 with TRBJ1-6; perhaps TRBD1 as D (5 bases). The CDR3 runs to 15 residues. The V end lost 4 bases, the J end lost 5 bases, and 12 bases lay between the germline ends. The germline CDR1 and CDR2 sequences are SGHTA and FQGTGA.

The chain couples TRBV19 to TRBJ2-5; 11 positions agree with TRBD2. The V and J ends lost 3 bases and 9 bases, in that order; junction bases with no gene match: 9. The CDR3 spans 15 residues. Per the germline V gene, CDR1 is LNHDA and CDR2 is SQIVND (reference sequence). CDR3 in amino acids: CASSMGLAAGVAQYF. In DNA form, the CDR3 reads TGTGCCAGTAGTATGGGACTAGCGGCCGGGGTGGCCCAGTACTTC.

V and J are TRBV5-1 and TRBJ2-7; 8 positions match TRBD1. Germline V gene lookup returns CDR1 SGHRS and CDR2 YFSETQ. The CDR3 loop spans 14 amino acids. V was pared by 3 bases and J by 4 bases, with 6 bases of the junction left unmatched. The CDR3 sequence is CASSWGTGGYEQYF. The CDR3 coding sequence is TGCGCCAGCAGCTGGGGGACAGGAGGGTACGAGCAGTACTTC.

This chain joins TRBV4-3 and TRBJ2-2; TRBD1 might be the D (6 bases). The CDR3 covers 13 residues. The germline gives CDR1 LGHNA, CDR2 YSLEER. V lost 4 bases and J 4 bases, leaving 7 bases between the germline ends. The CDR3 nucleotides read TGCGCCAGCAGCCCCAGGGGCACCGGGGAGCTGTTTTTT. Encoded protein: CASSPRGTGELFF.

This clone was seen only a few times. V usage is TRBV20-1 and J usage is TRBJ2-7; no clear D. There are 11 residues in the CDR3. Per germline, CDR1 DFQATT and CDR2 SNEGSKA (reference sequence). Trimming stripped 3 bases from V and 2 bases from J, with 5 bases between. The CDR3 region has the DNA TGCAGTGCTAGGGAGACCTACGAGCAGTACTTC. The encoded protein is CSARETYEQYF.

The CDR3 loop reads CASSYDRFNYGYTF. As DNA, the CDR3 is TGTGCCAGCAGTTACGACAGATTTAACTATGGCTACACCTTC. This chain joins TRBV6-6 and TRBJ1-2; D is possibly TRBD1 (5 bases). The CDR3 covers 14 residues. V lost 2 bases and J 1 base, leaving 8 bases between the germline ends. Germline V CDR1 and CDR2: MNHNY, SVGAGI (reference sequence).

The V and J genes are TRBV4-1 and TRBJ2-5; no clear D. CDR3 length: 13 amino acids. Trimming pared 4 bases from V and 2 bases from J, leaving 8 bases between. Looked up from germline, CDR1 is MGHRA and CDR2 is YSYEKL. CDR3 in amino acids: CASSPTLQETQYF. The CDR3 nucleotides are TGCGCCAGCAGCCCGACTCTTCAAGAGACCCAGTACTTC.

This clone was seen just once. This chain uses TRBV11-2 with TRBJ2-3; weak D call: TRBD1 (5 bases). The CDR3 has 14 residues. V lost 1 base and J 5 bases, leaving 10 bases between the germline ends. Looked up from germline, CDR1 is SGHAT and CDR2 is FQNNGV. The DNA for the CDR3 is TGTGCCAGCAGCTTAGGGACACCGCGAGATACGCAGTATTTT. Residues: CASSLGTPRDTQYF.

This clone was counted a single time. V gene TRBV5-1 combines with J gene TRBJ2-4, with 10 bases identical to TRBD1. The length of the CDR3 is 18 residues. Germline CDR1 and CDR2: SGHRS and YFSETQ. Unmatched junction bases numbered 8, after V lost 2 bases and J lost 0 bases. The CDR3 DNA reads TGCGCCAGCAGCTTTCGGACAGGGGGATTGCTAGCCAAAAACATTCAGTACTTC. The encoded protein is CASSFRTGGLLAKNIQYF.

The chain uses TRBV7-2 and TRBJ2-7, with 7 nucleotides matching TRBD1. The ends lost 4 bases at V and 3 bases at J; junction bases unmatched: 6. The CDR3 is made up of 14 amino acids. Germline CDR1 and CDR2: SGHTA and FQGNSA. The CDR3 sequence is CASSYDRDVYEQYF. The CDR3 DNA sequence: TGTGCCAGCAGCTACGACAGGGACGTCTACGAGCAGTACTTC.

The V gene is TRBV7-9, the J gene TRBJ2-7; D assignment may be TRBD1 or TRBD2 (7 bases each). CDR1 and CDR2 from the germline V gene are SEHNR and FQNEAQ (reference sequence). V was trimmed by 2 bases and J by 3 bases, leaving 20 bases between them. The CDR3 runs 17 residues. CDR3 amino acids: CASSLIPPQGGYYEQYF. The CDR3 nucleotides are TGTGCCAGCAGCTTAATTCCCCCCCAGGGGGGGTACTACGAGCAGTACTTC.

The chain couples TRBV5-4 to TRBJ2-3; possibly TRBD2 for D (6 bases). V shed 4 bases and J shed 5 bases, with 11 bases lying between them. The CDR3 is 13 amino acids. The germline gives CDR1 SGHNT, CDR2 YYREEE (reference sequence). This CDR3 reads CASSGTGRDTQYF. The CDR3 DNA is TGTGCCAGCAGCGGGACTGGCAGAGATACGCAGTATTTT.

The chain links TRBV5-1 to TRBJ2-2; TRBD2 agrees at 11 bases. Per germline, CDR1 SGHRS and CDR2 YFSETQ. The length of the CDR3 is 17 residues. V lost 4 bases and J lost 4; bases outside the gene matches: 9. The CDR3 sequence: CASSSGLAGASTGELFF. The CDR3 region has the DNA TGCGCCAGCAGCAGTGGACTAGCGGGCGCGTCCACCGGGGAGCTGTTTTTT.